This T cell receptor (beta chain) was found in a study of T-cell memory formation after mild COVID-19. Study observations and caveats: Shrinking CD4+ clones were chiefly CM and EM; CD8+ ones were chiefly EMRA.

Concerning this clonotype itself: Its target is not known.

The germline V gene encodes CDR1 MNHEY and CDR2 SVGAGI. Trimming cost V 2 bases and J 4 bases, with 8 bases left between them. The CDR3 totals 14 residues. Researchers used 5'RACE with constant-segment primers to make TCR alpha and TCR beta cDNA libraries that carry sample barcodes and UMIs. In TCRdb, the 5' RACE reads were re-called with MiXCR into one record per CDR3 protein. This sample carries about 560,000 distinct CDR3 sequences, around 17% of them seen once, and the ten largest clones take 12%. Specimen: PBMCs or a T cell subset sorted from them (not recorded which). The V call is TRBV6-5, the J call TRBJ2-2; maybe TRBD2 (6 bases). The origin of this receptor is an adult woman who had mild COVID-19 (a few samples of this study predate the infection). Cell type and time point are not known. CDR3 region: CASSYAGITGELFF. The DNA for the CDR3 is TGTGCCAGCAGTTACGCGGGAATCACCGGGGAGCTGTTTTTT.